This entry is about one TCR beta chain. Its target is not known. The sample is drawn from a study of T cell responses to AZD1222 COVID-19 vaccine. The V gene's germline CDR1 is ENHRY and CDR2 SYGVKD. The V and J ends lost 2 bases and 4 bases respectively, with 8 bases between them. The CDR3 sequence is 13 residues long. Some clones are missing from TCRdb's copy, which holds only in-frame ones; the method was immunoSEQ multiplex PCR. The table lists about 110,000 clones, 70% to 90% of them singletons. Study conclusions and caveats: Regions 160-218 and 743-854 dominated among vaccine-associated CD4 TCRs spanning spike.

This receptor was identified in an adult in good health. The rearrangement links TRBV10-3 to TRBJ1-2, with D possibly TRBD1 on 6 matching bases. The source material was peripheral blood, sampled on day 0 of AZD1222 vaccination. The chain's CDR3 is CAISEGQIYGYTF. CDR3 sequence (DNA): TGTGCCATCAGTGAGGGACAGATCTATGGCTACACCTTC.